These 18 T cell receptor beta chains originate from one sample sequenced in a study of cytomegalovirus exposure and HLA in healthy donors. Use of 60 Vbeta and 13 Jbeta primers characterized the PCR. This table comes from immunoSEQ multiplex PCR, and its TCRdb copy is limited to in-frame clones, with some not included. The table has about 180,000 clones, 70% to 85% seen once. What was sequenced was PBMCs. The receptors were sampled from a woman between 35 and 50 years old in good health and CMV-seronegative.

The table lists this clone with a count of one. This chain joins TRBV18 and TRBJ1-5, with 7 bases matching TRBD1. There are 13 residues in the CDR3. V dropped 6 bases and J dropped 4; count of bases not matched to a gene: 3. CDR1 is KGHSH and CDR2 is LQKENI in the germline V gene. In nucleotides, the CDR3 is TGTGCCAGCTCGCAACAGGGGAATCAGCCCCAGCATTTT. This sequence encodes CASSQQGNQPQHF.

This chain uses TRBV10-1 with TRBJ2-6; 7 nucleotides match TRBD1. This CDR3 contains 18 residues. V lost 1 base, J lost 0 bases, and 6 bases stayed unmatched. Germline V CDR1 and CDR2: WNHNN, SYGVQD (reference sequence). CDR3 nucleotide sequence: TGCGCCAGCAGTGAGTTCGGACAGGTCGTCTCTGGGGCCAACGTCCTGACTTTC. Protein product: CASSEFGQVVSGANVLTF.

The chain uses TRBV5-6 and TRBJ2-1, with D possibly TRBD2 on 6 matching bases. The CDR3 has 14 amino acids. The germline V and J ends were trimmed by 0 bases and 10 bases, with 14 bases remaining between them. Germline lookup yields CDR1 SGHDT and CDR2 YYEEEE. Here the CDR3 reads CASSLGGGVGEQFF. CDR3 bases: TGTGCCAGCAGCTTGGGGGGCGGGGTTGGAGAGCAGTTCTTC.

CDR3 loop: CASSYGDRNYEQYF. Here the CDR3 DNA reads TGTGCCAGCAGTTACGGGGACAGAAACTACGAGCAGTACTTC. The chain uses TRBV6-6 and TRBJ2-7; 7 positions match TRBD1. Looked up from germline, CDR1 is MNHNY and CDR2 is SVGAGI (reference sequence). CDR3 length: 14 residues. Germline trimming cut 2 bases from V and 3 bases from J; bases unmatched to any gene: 4.

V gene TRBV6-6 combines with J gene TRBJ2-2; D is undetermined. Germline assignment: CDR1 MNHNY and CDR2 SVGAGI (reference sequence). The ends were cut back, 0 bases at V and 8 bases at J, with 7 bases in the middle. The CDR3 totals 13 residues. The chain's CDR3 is CASSYSPRGELFF. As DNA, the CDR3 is TGTGCCAGCAGTTACTCCCCGCGGGGGGAGCTGTTTTTT.

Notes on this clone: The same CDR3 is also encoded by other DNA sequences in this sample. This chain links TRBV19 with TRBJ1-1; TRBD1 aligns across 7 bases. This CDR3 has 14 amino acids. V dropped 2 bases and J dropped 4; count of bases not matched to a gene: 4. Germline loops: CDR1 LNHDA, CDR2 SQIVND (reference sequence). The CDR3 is CASSITGAGTEAFF. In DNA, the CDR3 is TGTGCCAGTAGTATAACAGGGGCCGGCACTGAAGCTTTCTTT. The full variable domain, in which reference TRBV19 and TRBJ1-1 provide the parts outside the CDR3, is DGGITQSPKYLFRKEGQNVTLSCEQNLNHDAMYWYRQDPGQGLRLIYYSQIVNDFQKGDIAEGYSVSREKKESFPLTVTSAQKNPTAFYLCASSITGAGTEAFFGQGTRLTVV.

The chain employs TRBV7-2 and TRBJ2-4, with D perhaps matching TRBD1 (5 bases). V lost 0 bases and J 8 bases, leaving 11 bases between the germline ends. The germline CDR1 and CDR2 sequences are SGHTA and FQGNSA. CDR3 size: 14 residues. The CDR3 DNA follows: TGTGCCAGCAGCTTAGCGGCCCTCAGGGACATTCAGTACTTC. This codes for CASSLAALRDIQYF.

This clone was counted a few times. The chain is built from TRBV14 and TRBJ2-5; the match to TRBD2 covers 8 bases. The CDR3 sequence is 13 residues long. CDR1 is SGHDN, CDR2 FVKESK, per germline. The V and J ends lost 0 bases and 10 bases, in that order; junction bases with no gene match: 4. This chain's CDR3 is CASSQDPREGQYF. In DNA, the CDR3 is TGTGCCAGCAGCCAAGATCCACGGGAGGGCCAGTACTTC. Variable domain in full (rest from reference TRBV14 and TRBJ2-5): EAGVTQFPSHSVIEKGQTVTLRCDPISGHDNLYWYRRVMGKEIKFLLHFVKESKQDESGMPNNRFLAERTGGTYSTLKVQPAELEDSGVYFCASSQDPREGQYFGPGTRLLVL.

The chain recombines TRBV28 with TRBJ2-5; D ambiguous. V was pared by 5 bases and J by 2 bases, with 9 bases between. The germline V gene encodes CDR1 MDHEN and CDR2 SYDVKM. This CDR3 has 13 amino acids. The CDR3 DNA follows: TGTGCCAGCAGTCCCGAGAGTCAAGAGACCCAGTACTTC. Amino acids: CASSPESQETQYF.

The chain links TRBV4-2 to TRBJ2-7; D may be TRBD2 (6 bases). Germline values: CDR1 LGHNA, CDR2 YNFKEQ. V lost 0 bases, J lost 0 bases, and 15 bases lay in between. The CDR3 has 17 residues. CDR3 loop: CASSQDLPAGYSYEQYF. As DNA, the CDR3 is TGTGCCAGCAGCCAAGATCTGCCAGCGGGCTACTCCTACGAGCAGTACTTC.

Here the CDR3 reads CSPRTVTDTQYF. The CDR3 region has the DNA TGCAGCCCCCGGACAGTAACAGATACGCAGTATTTT. The chain combines TRBV29-1 with TRBJ2-3, with TRBD1 as a possible D gene (6 bases). The CDR3 is 12 amino acids. The germline V gene encodes CDR1 SQVTM and CDR2 ANQGSEA. The germline V and J ends were trimmed by 8 bases and 3 bases, with 12 bases remaining between them.

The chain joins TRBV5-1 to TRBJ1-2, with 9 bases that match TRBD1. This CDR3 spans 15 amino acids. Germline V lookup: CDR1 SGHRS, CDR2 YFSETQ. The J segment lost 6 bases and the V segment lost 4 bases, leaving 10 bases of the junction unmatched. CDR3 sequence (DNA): TGCGCCAGCAGCGGGACAGGGTCGGACCGGAATGGCTACACCTTC. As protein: CASSGTGSDRNGYTF. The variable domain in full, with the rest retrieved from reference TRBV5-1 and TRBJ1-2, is KAGVTQTPRYLIKTRGQQVTLSCSPISGHRSVSWYQQTPGQGLQFLFEYFSETQRNKGNFPGRFSGRQFSNSRSEMNVSTLELGDSALYLCASSGTGSDRNGYTFGSGTRLTVV.

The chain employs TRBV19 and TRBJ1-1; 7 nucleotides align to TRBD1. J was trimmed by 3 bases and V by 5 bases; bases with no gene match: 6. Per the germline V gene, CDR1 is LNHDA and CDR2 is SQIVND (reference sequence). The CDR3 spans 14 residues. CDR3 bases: TGTGCCAGTAGTCGGACAGGACTCGACACTGAAGCTTTCTTT. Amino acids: CASSRTGLDTEAFF.

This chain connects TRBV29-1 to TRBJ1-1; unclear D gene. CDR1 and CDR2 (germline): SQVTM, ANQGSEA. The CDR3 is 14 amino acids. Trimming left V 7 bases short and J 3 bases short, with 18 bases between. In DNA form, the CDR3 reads TGCAGCGCTGACGCGGCCGGGGTCGACACTGAAGCTTTCTTT. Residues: CSADAAGVDTEAFF.

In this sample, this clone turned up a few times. The CDR3 DNA is TGTGCCAGCAGCCGGGGACAGGGGAATGAAAAACTGTTTTTT. This encodes CASSRGQGNEKLFF. The chain joins TRBV9 to TRBJ1-4; TRBD1 aligns across 10 bases. Germline loops: CDR1 SGDLS, CDR2 YYNGEE. The CDR3 is made up of 14 amino acids. The junction had 2 bases not matched to a gene; V was cut back by 4 bases and J by 5 bases.

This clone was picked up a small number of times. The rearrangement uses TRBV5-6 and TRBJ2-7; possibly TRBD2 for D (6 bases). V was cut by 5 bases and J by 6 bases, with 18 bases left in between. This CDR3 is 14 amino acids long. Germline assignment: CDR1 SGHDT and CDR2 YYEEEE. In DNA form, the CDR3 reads TGTGCCAGCAGGATTGGAGGGCTTCGCGGCGAGCAGTACTTC. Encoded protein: CASRIGGLRGEQYF.

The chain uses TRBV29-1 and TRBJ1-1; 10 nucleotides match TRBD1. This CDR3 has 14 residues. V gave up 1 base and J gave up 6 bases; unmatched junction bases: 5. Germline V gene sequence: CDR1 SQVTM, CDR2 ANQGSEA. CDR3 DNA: TGCAGCGTTGAAGGCCGGACAGGGGGGGCTGAAGCTTTCTTT. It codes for CSVEGRTGGAEAFF.

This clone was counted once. CDR3 nucleotides: TGTGCCAGCGCGGGACTCTTAGAAGGCTACACCTTC. Its protein product is CASAGLLEGYTF. The rearrangement uses TRBV27 and TRBJ1-2, with a weak D call TRBD1 (5 bases). The V end lost 8 bases, the J end lost 8 bases, and 15 bases lay between the germline ends. The length of the CDR3 is 12 residues. Germline CDR1 is MNHEY and CDR2 is SMNVEV (reference sequence).